These T cell receptor beta chains were read from a single sample in a study of T-cell memory formation after mild COVID-19. From the 5' RACE reads, TCRdb called clonotypes with MiXCR, one entry per CDR3 protein. The repertoire holds about 280,000 distinct CDR3 sequences, with around 8% as singletons. Sequencing was carried out using PBMCs or a T cell subset sorted from them (not recorded which). These TCRs come from a young man who had mild COVID-19 (a few samples of this study predate the infection). Cell type and time point are not known. The CDR3 runs from the conserved cysteine through the conserved F or W. The D gene is left open where the match is weak. The size of a clone is reported for some rows only, either as once, few or many, or as a class for expanded clones.

size: many
V: TRBV7-6
J: TRBJ1-1
D: -
CDR3: CASSLVQPGANTEAFF
DNA: TGTGCCAGCAGCTTAGTGCAGCCGGGGGCGAACACTGAAGCTTTCTTT

size: few
V: TRBV29-1
J: TRBJ2-7
D: -
CDR3: CSVEGGLYEQYF
DNA: TGCAGCGTTGAGGGTGGACTTTACGAGCAGTACTTC

size: few
V: TRBV7-3
J: TRBJ2-1
D: TRBD2
CDR3: CASSPGTSGGELNEQFF
DNA: TGTGCCAGCAGCCCTGGGACTAGCGGGGGGGAATTGAATGAGCAGTTCTTC

size: -
V: TRBV11-2
J: TRBJ1-2
D: TRBD1
CDR3: CASSADRGHYGYTF
DNA: TGTGCCAGCAGCGCGGACAGGGGCCACTATGGCTACACCTTC

size: -
V: TRBV5-6
J: TRBJ2-7
D: -
CDR3: CASSRSGPREQYF
DNA: TGTGCCAGCAGCAGAAGCGGGCCGCGGGAGCAGTACTTC

size: many
V: TRBV4-3
J: TRBJ2-5
D: TRBD1
CDR3: CASSQDSGQGGGQYF
DNA: TGCGCCAGCAGCCAAGATTCGGGACAGGGAGGAGGCCAGTACTTC

size: many
V: TRBV7-3
J: TRBJ2-5
D: -
CDR3: CASSSAAGQETQYF
DNA: TGTGCCAGCAGCTCTGCCGCAGGACAAGAGACCCAGTACTTC

size: -
V: TRBV30
J: TRBJ2-1
D: -
CDR3: CAWSVRDNNEQFF
DNA: TGTGCCTGGAGTGTACGGGACAACAATGAGCAGTTCTTC

size: -
V: TRBV5-5
J: TRBJ2-5
D: -
CDR3: CASSDGVTETQYF
DNA: TGTGCCAGCAGCGATGGGGTGACGGAGACCCAGTACTTC

size: -
V: TRBV2
J: TRBJ1-5
D: -
CDR3: CASSVNRAFHPQHF
DNA: TGTGCCAGCAGTGTGAACAGGGCCTTTCATCCCCAGCATTTT

size: -
V: TRBV7-9
J: TRBJ2-7
D: -
CDR3: CASSPKGFYEQYF
DNA: TGTGCCAGCAGCCCTAAAGGGTTCTACGAGCAGTACTTC

size: -
V: TRBV5-1
J: TRBJ1-1
D: -
CDR3: CASSLVGIPNTEAFF
DNA: TGCGCCAGCAGCTTGGTGGGGATCCCGAACACTGAAGCTTTCTTT

size: -
V: TRBV5-6
J: TRBJ2-7
D: -
CDR3: CASSSGTRGYEQYF
DNA: TGTGCCAGCAGCTCGGGGACCCGGGGCTACGAGCAGTACTTC

size: -
V: TRBV28
J: TRBJ1-1
D: -
CDR3: CASSPRGSTAEAFF
DNA: TGTGCCAGCAGTCCTAGGGGGTCAACGGCTGAAGCTTTCTTT

size: many
V: TRBV18
J: TRBJ2-1
D: -
CDR3: CASSPNGGDYNEQFF
DNA: TGTGCCAGCTCACCAAACGGCGGGGACTACAATGAGCAGTTCTTC

size: -
V: TRBV4-1
J: TRBJ2-4
D: TRBD1
CDR3: CASSQDSAPGQGMAKNIQYF
DNA: TGCGCCAGCAGCCAAGACTCGGCACCGGGACAGGGGATGGCCAAAAACATTCAGTACTTC

size: -
V: TRBV18
J: TRBJ1-2
D: -
CDR3: CASSPQQGESYGYTF
DNA: TGTGCCAGCTCACCCCAACAGGGAGAAAGCTATGGCTACACCTTC

size: -
V: TRBV20-1
J: TRBJ1-2
D: -
CDR3: CSASEGRPIGYTF
DNA: TGCAGTGCTAGTGAAGGCAGGCCGATTGGCTACACCTTC

size: -
V: TRBV14
J: TRBJ2-1
D: -
CDR3: CASSQFRTVWNEQFF
DNA: TGTGCCAGCAGCCAATTTCGGACAGTCTGGAATGAGCAGTTCTTC

size: -
V: TRBV6-5
J: TRBJ2-3
D: TRBD1
CDR3: CASSYRFTGTGNTDTQYF
DNA: TGTGCCAGCAGTTACCGTTTCACCGGGACAGGGAACACAGATACGCAGTATTTT

size: few
V: TRBV5-4
J: TRBJ2-2
D: -
CDR3: CASSSEAANTGELFF
DNA: TGTGCCAGCAGCTCCGAAGCCGCGAACACCGGGGAGCTGTTTTTT

size: few
V: TRBV10-3
J: TRBJ2-1
D: -
CDR3: CAIRGADLYNEQFF
DNA: TGTGCCATCAGGGGAGCCGACCTATACAATGAGCAGTTCTTC

size: many
V: TRBV3-1
J: TRBJ2-2
D: -
CDR3: CASSPWGGDAGELFF
DNA: TGTGCCAGCAGCCCCTGGGGCGGGGACGCCGGGGAGCTGTTTTTT

size: -
V: TRBV7-2
J: TRBJ2-2
D: -
CDR3: CASSLVGGGLGELFF
DNA: TGTGCCAGCAGCTTAGTAGGCGGAGGGCTCGGGGAGCTGTTTTTT

size: few
V: TRBV20-1
J: TRBJ2-7
D: TRBD1
CDR3: CSATMDRVTYEQYF
DNA: TGCAGTGCTACAATGGACAGGGTCACCTACGAGCAGTACTTC

size: many
V: TRBV12-3/TRBV12-4
J: TRBJ1-1
D: -
CDR3: CASSFSGGYYTEAFF
DNA: TGTGCCAGCAGTTTTTCTGGAGGCTATTACACTGAAGCTTTCTTT

size: many
V: TRBV7-2
J: TRBJ2-3
D: TRBD2
CDR3: CASSLVAGAGDTQYF
DNA: TGTGCCAGCAGCTTAGTAGCGGGGGCTGGGGATACGCAGTATTTT

size: -
V: TRBV4-1
J: TRBJ1-5
D: -
CDR3: CASSQGRGVQPQHF
DNA: TGCGCCAGCAGCCAAGGGCGGGGGGTTCAGCCCCAGCATTTT

size: many
V: TRBV4-2
J: TRBJ1-4
D: -
CDR3: CASSQDGGATNEKLFF
DNA: TGTGCCAGCAGCCAAGACGGGGGAGCAACTAATGAAAAACTGTTTTTT

size: many
V: TRBV6-1
J: TRBJ2-1
D: -
CDR3: CASSGASGSLRNEQFF
DNA: TGTGCCAGCAGTGGAGCTTCAGGGTCATTGAGAAATGAGCAGTTCTTC

size: -
V: TRBV27
J: TRBJ1-5
D: TRBD1
CDR3: CASSFTPTGNQPQHF
DNA: TGTGCCAGCAGTTTCACGCCGACAGGGAATCAGCCCCAGCATTTT

size: few
V: TRBV7-9
J: TRBJ2-2
D: -
CDR3: CASSPNLASNTGELFF
DNA: TGTGCCAGCAGCCCTAACCTAGCGAGTAACACCGGGGAGCTGTTTTTT

size: few
V: TRBV20-1
J: TRBJ2-5
D: -
CDR3: CSARETSETQYF
DNA: TGCAGTGCTAGAGAGACCAGCGAGACCCAGTACTTC

size: many
V: TRBV2
J: TRBJ2-2
D: TRBD1
CDR3: CASVTGALNTGELFF
DNA: TGTGCCAGCGTAACAGGGGCACTGAACACCGGGGAGCTGTTTTTT

size: -
V: TRBV18
J: TRBJ2-7
D: -
CDR3: CASSPFSANEQYF
DNA: TGTGCCAGCTCACCATTTAGCGCCAACGAGCAGTACTTC

size: -
V: TRBV6-2/TRBV6-3
J: TRBJ2-3
D: TRBD2
CDR3: CASRRPRGGGLAADTQYF
DNA: TGTGCCAGCAGGCGCCCCCGGGGGGGCGGACTAGCTGCAGATACGCAGTATTTT

size: few
V: TRBV6-2/TRBV6-3
J: TRBJ2-2
D: TRBD1
CDR3: CASSSLTGDTGELFF
DNA: TGTGCCAGCAGTTCCCTGACAGGGGACACCGGGGAGCTGTTTTTT

size: -
V: TRBV12-3/TRBV12-4
J: TRBJ2-3
D: -
CDR3: CASSLRKIHTDTQYF
DNA: TGTGCCAGCAGTTTGCGCAAAATTCACACAGATACGCAGTATTTT

size: few
V: TRBV2
J: TRBJ1-2
D: -
CDR3: CASSVAGTAWDYGYTF
DNA: TGTGCCAGCAGTGTAGCCGGGACGGCGTGGGACTATGGCTACACCTTC

size: many
V: TRBV9
J: TRBJ2-3
D: -
CDR3: CASSVGGGPDTQYF
DNA: TGTGCCAGCAGCGTAGGGGGGGGGCCAGATACGCAGTATTTT

size: -
V: TRBV7-6
J: TRBJ2-3
D: TRBD2
CDR3: CASSRRTSGATDTQYF
DNA: TGTGCCAGCAGCCGGAGGACTAGCGGGGCCACAGATACGCAGTATTTT

size: -
V: TRBV27
J: TRBJ2-1
D: TRBD1
CDR3: CASSLYRGRGSEQFF
DNA: TGTGCCAGCAGTTTGTACAGGGGGCGCGGGAGTGAGCAGTTCTTC

size: -
V: TRBV19
J: TRBJ1-1
D: -
CDR3: CASCSPTASNTEAFF
DNA: TGTGCCAGTTGTAGTCCGACAGCATCGAACACTGAAGCTTTCTTT

size: many
V: TRBV7-2
J: TRBJ2-5
D: -
CDR3: CASSLSLQETQYF
DNA: TGTGCCAGCAGCTTAAGCCTCCAAGAGACCCAGTACTTC

size: few
V: TRBV4-2
J: TRBJ1-4
D: -
CDR3: CASSQAWTTTNEKLFF
DNA: TGTGCCAGCAGCCAAGCATGGACAACAACTAATGAAAAACTGTTTTTT

size: many
V: TRBV4-1
J: TRBJ2-1
D: -
CDR3: CASSQRYNEQFF
DNA: TGCGCCAGCAGCCAAAGATACAATGAGCAGTTCTTC

size: few
V: TRBV9
J: TRBJ2-5
D: -
CDR3: CASSVGYRDNSETQYF
DNA: TGTGCCAGCAGCGTAGGATACCGGGACAACTCGGAGACCCAGTACTTC

size: many
V: TRBV12-3/TRBV12-4
J: TRBJ2-1
D: -
CDR3: CATQKDQTYNEQFF
DNA: TGTGCCACCCAGAAAGACCAGACCTACAATGAGCAGTTCTTC